Listed here are 15 T cell receptor beta chains from one sample, sequenced in a study of T cell changes during pregnancy in multiple sclerosis. Profiled with immunoSEQ multiplex PCR; TCRdb holds only in-frame clones, not every one. The repertoire holds about 84,000 clones, with roughly 94% as singletons. The source was peripheral blood, collected in the second trimester of pregnancy. These receptor sequences come from a female donor in good health, enrolled as a control in a pregnancy study.

The CDR3 sequence: CASSGTGGLSGANVLTF. CDR3 DNA: TGTGCCAGCTCAGGTACAGGAGGGCTCTCTGGGGCCAACGTCCTGACTTTC. The chain joins TRBV18 to TRBJ2-6, with D possibly TRBD2 on 6 matching bases. The CDR3 contains 17 residues. V lost 5 bases to trimming and J lost 0 bases, with 14 bases between them. Germline lookup yields CDR1 KGHSH and CDR2 LQKENI.

This chain uses TRBV27 with TRBJ2-7; TRBD2 might be the D (6 bases). With 4 bases removed from V and 3 bases from J, the gap between germline ends came to 10 bases. The CDR3 length is 13 residues. The germline CDR1 and CDR2 sequences are MNHEY and SMNVEV (reference sequence). The DNA for the CDR3 is TGTGCCAGCAGTTACGTCGGGAGCTACGAGCAGTACTTC. Encoded protein: CASSYVGSYEQYF.

The chain couples TRBV11-2 to TRBJ2-1; 9 nucleotides line up with TRBD1. The CDR3 consists of 15 residues. The germline V gene has CDR1 SGHAT and CDR2 FQNNGV. J lost 7 bases, V lost 5 bases, and 9 bases had no gene match. CDR3 amino acids: CASSAGTGYLNEQFF. The CDR3 DNA reads TGTGCCAGCAGCGCCGGGACAGGGTATTTGAATGAGCAGTTCTTC.

The chain couples TRBV28 to TRBJ2-2; TRBD2 agrees at 8 bases. The CDR3 runs to 17 residues. After removal of 6 bases from V and 2 bases from J, the junction contained 11 bases not matched to a gene. Germline lookup yields CDR1 MDHEN and CDR2 SYDVKM. CDR3 region: CASSSPLSGRNTGELFF. The CDR3 DNA sequence: TGTGCCAGCAGCTCACCCCTGAGCGGGAGAAACACCGGGGAGCTGTTTTTT.

The chain recombines TRBV11-2 with TRBJ2-5, with no clear D. V was trimmed by 5 bases and J by 3 bases, leaving 10 bases between them. Germline V gene lookup returns CDR1 SGHAT and CDR2 FQNNGV. This CDR3 has 13 residues. The CDR3 reads CASSRSQEETQYF. Written as DNA, the CDR3 is TGTGCCAGCAGCCGAAGCCAGGAAGAGACCCAGTACTTC.

This sequence joins TRBV9 and TRBJ2-5, with 8 bases identical to TRBD1. Unmatched junction bases numbered 9, after V lost 3 bases and J lost 5 bases. This CDR3 is built from 15 residues. CDR1 SGDLS and CDR2 YYNGEE come from the germline V gene. The CDR3 sequence is CASSASTGGRETQYF. The CDR3 DNA is TGTGCCAGCAGCGCCTCTACAGGGGGAAGGGAGACCCAGTACTTC.

The rearrangement uses TRBV5-1 and TRBJ2-3; D is uncertain. The CDR3 is 13 residues long. Trimming shortened V by 1 base and J by 2 bases, and 5 bases separated the two germline ends. Germline V gene data show CDR1 as SGHRS and CDR2 as YFSETQ. CDR3 in amino acids: CASSLTITDTQYF. Written as DNA, the CDR3 is TGCGCCAGCAGCTTGACAATCACAGATACGCAGTATTTT.

V usage is TRBV7-2 and J usage is TRBJ1-3; TRBD1 might be the D (5 bases). The CDR3 contains 17 residues. Trimming left V 5 bases short and J 0 bases short, with 17 bases between. Germline CDR1 is SGHTA and CDR2 is FQGNSA. The CDR3 reads CASSQRSGAISGNTIYF. CDR3 in DNA: TGTGCCAGCAGCCAAAGAAGCGGGGCCATCTCTGGAAACACCATATATTTT.

The chain employs TRBV28 and TRBJ2-5; possibly TRBD1 for D (5 bases). Germline V gene lookup returns CDR1 MDHEN and CDR2 SYDVKM. The ends were cut back, 3 bases at V and 2 bases at J, with 16 bases in the middle. The CDR3 consists of 16 residues. The CDR3 coding sequence is TGTGCCAGCAGTTTCAAAGGGGTGGGAAGGCAAGAGACCCAGTACTTC. It yields the protein CASSFKGVGRQETQYF.

The chain recombines TRBV12-5 with TRBJ1-3, with D possibly being TRBD1 (6 bases). The V and J ends lost 2 bases and 4 bases respectively, with 9 bases between them. The length of the CDR3 is 14 residues. CDR1 and CDR2 (germline): LGHNT, FRNRAP. DNA of the CDR3: TGTGCTAGTGGTTTGTCAGGGGAGGGAAACACCATATATTTT. Encoded protein: CASGLSGEGNTIYF.

This clone occurred once. The V call is TRBV6-1, the J call TRBJ2-1; 7 positions match TRBD2. V dropped 5 bases and J dropped 7; count of bases not matched to a gene: 8. CDR1 and CDR2 from the germline V gene are MNHNS and SASEGT. This CDR3 region has 14 residues. This chain's CDR3 is CASSLAGLLNEQFF. For the CDR3, the DNA is TGTGCCAGCAGTTTAGCGGGCCTGCTGAATGAGCAGTTCTTC.

This chain joins TRBV11-2 and TRBJ1-1, with D tentatively TRBD1 (6 bases). The V gene lost 2 bases and the J gene lost 8 bases, with 9 bases spanning the gap. The CDR3 consists of 12 residues. CDR1 is SGHAT and CDR2 is FQNNGV in the germline V gene. The CDR3 here is CASSLIGTEAFF. CDR3 nucleotides: TGTGCCAGCAGCTTAATCGGGACAGAAGCTTTCTTT. Full variable domain (missing parts from reference TRBV11-2 and TRBJ1-1): EAGVAQSPRYKIIEKRQSVAFWCNPISGHATLYWYQQILGQGPKLLIQFQNNGVVDDSQLPKDRFSAERLKGVDSTLKIQPAKLEDSAVYLCASSLIGTEAFFGQGTRLTVV.

The chain joins TRBV5-1 to TRBJ2-1, with TRBD2 matching over 7 bases. V lost 4 bases to trimming and J lost 2 bases; unmatched junction nucleotides: 6. Germline CDR1 reads SGHRS; CDR2 reads YFSETQ. The CDR3 has 15 amino acids. The CDR3 coding sequence is TGCGCCAGCAGCCCCGGGGGGAACACCTACAATGAGCAGTTCTTC. Its protein is CASSPGGNTYNEQFF.

The V and J genes are TRBV19 and TRBJ2-7, with a possible D match to TRBD2 (6 bases). This CDR3 region has 13 residues. Germline CDR1 LNHDA, CDR2 SQIVND (reference sequence). Trimming took off 8 bases at V and 7 bases at J, with 18 bases between the two ends. CDR3 protein: CASGGVSGGEQYF. The CDR3 DNA is TGTGCCAGTGGAGGGGTCTCGGGTGGTGAGCAGTACTTC.

The chain carries TRBV7-2 and TRBJ1-2; D possibly corresponds to TRBD1 (6 bases). CDR3 length: 16 residues. Per germline, CDR1 SGHTA and CDR2 FQGNSA. The germline V and J ends were trimmed by 2 bases and 5 bases, with 18 bases remaining between them. The CDR3 bases are TGTGCCAGCAGCTTAAGGCAGGGGCGGTATGGATATGGCTACACCTTC. It translates to CASSLRQGRYGYGYTF.